The 5 T cell receptor beta chains given below trace back to one sample, sequenced in a study of monozygotic twins with inflammatory bowel disease. From its re-call of the 5' RACE reads, TCRdb lists each CDR3 protein once, without DNA. This specimen shows more than 120,000 distinct CDR3 sequences; the ten leading clones hold approximately 2.5%. The specimen was blood. The receptor set was obtained from a human donor with ulcerative colitis or Crohn's disease, or a healthy co-twin of an affected twin (not recorded which).

The chain links TRBV5-1 to TRBJ1-1; TCRdb gives TRBD1 as the D gene, but with no DNA this cannot be confirmed. Germline assignment: CDR1 SGHRS and CDR2 YFSETQ. The CDR3 consists of 15 residues. This chain's CDR3 is CASSLGHLGGTEAFF.

The chain links TRBV11-2 to TRBJ2-2. The CDR3 has 16 residues. The germline V gene encodes CDR1 SGHAT and CDR2 FQNNGV. This CDR3 reads CASSFLQVRVTGELFF.

This chain uses TRBV20-1 with TRBJ2-3; checking the TCRdb D call of TRBD2 is not possible without DNA. The CDR3 contains 17 residues. Germline-derived CDR1 and CDR2 are DFQATT and SNEGSKA (reference sequence). The CDR3 spells CSARDLWTSGGQGTQYF.

J is TRBJ2-4 and V is TRBV28; the D gene TCRdb calls, TRBD1, cannot be checked with no DNA. The CDR3 runs to 18 residues. Germline loops: CDR1 MDHEN, CDR2 SYDVKM. CDR3 protein: CASSIGLQGAFTKNIQYF.

The rearrangement joins TRBV5-1 to TRBJ2-7; TCRdb designates TRBD1, a call that cannot be tested without DNA. This CDR3 is 15 amino acids long. CDR1 and CDR2 from the germline V gene are SGHRS and YFSETQ. The CDR3 is CASSISGADSYEQYF.